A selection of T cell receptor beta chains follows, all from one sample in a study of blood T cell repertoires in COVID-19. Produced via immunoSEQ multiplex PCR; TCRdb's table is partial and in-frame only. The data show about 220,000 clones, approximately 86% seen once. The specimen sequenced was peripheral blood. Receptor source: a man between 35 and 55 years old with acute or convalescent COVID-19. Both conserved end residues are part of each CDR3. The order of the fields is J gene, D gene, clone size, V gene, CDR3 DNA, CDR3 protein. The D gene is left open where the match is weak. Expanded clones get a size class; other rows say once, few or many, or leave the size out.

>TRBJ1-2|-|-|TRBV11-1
TGTGCCAGCAGCTTATCCCGACAGTCCGGGGGCTACACCTTC
CASSLSRQSGGYTF
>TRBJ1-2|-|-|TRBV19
TGTGCCAGTAGTAGGAGCAGAATCGATTATGGCTACACCTTC
CASSRSRIDYGYTF
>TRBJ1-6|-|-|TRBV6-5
TGTGCCAGCAGTTACTTGGGCAGGAATTCACCCCTCCACTTT
CASSYLGRNSPLHF
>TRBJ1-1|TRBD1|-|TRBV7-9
TGTGCCAGCAGTGACAGGGACACTGAAGCTTTCTTT
CASSDRDTEAFF
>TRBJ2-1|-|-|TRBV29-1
TGCAGCGTTGAAGTGGGCGACTTCGGGAGCTCCTACAATGAGCAGTTCTTC
CSVEVGDFGSSYNEQFF
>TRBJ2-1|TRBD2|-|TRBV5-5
TGTGCCAGCAGCTCCTCGACTAGCCAGTACAATGAGCAGTTCTTC
CASSSSTSQYNEQFF
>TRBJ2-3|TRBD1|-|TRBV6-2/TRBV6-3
TGTGCCAGCAGTTACGGGGACAGTTCTTGGAAGTGGGATACGCAGTATTTT
CASSYGDSSWKWDTQYF
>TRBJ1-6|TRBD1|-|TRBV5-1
TGCGCCAGCAGCTTGGTGGGGGACAGCTATAATTCACCCCTCCACTTT
CASSLVGDSYNSPLHF
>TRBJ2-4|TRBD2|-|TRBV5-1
TGCGCCACCAGGCTATGGGCGGGGGATAACATTCAGTACTTC
CATRLWAGDNIQYF
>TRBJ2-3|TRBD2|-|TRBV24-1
TGTGCCACCGCGCGGAGCGGGGGTAGGGTCCGGGACACAGATACGCAGTATTTT
CATARSGGRVRDTDTQYF
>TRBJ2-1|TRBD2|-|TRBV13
TGTGCCAGCAGTACGGGAGGGCCCCGCAATGAGCAGTTCTTC
CASSTGGPRNEQFF
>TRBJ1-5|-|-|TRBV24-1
TGTGCCACCAGTGATTCGCCTTTAAGCAGGGGCGGGAATCAGCCCCAGCATTTT
CATSDSPLSRGGNQPQHF
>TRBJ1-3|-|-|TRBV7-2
TGTGCCAGCAGCCCCATTCCTACGGGACACTCTGGAAACACCATATATTTT
CASSPIPTGHSGNTIYF
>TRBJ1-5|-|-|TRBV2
TGTGCCAGCAATCAACAGGGTAGCAATCAGCCCCAGCATTTT
CASNQQGSNQPQHF
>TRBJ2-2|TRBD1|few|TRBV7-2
TGTGCCAGCAGCCCCACAGGGGTCCCCGGGGAGCTGTTTTTT
CASSPTGVPGELFF
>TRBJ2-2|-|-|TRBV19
TGTGCCAGTACCGCCGCGGGGCACACCGGGGAGCTGTTTTTT
CASTAAGHTGELFF
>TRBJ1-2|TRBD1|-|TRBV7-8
TGTGCCAGCAGCCCCGGGACAGGGGGCTCTGGCTACACCTTC
CASSPGTGGSGYTF
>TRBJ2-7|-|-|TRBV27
TGTGCCAGCAGTTTATCGGGCAGTAGGTACGAGCAGTACTTC
CASSLSGSRYEQYF
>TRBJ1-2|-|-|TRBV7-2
TGTGCCAGCAGCTTAGGGGCGGGGGCAGGGCTCTACACCTTC
CASSLGAGAGLYTF
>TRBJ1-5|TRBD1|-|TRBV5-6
TGTGCCAGCAGCGACGGGACAGGGGTTCAGCCCCAGCATTTT
CASSDGTGVQPQHF
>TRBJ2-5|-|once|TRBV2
TGTGCCAGCAGGAAGGGGGAGACCCAGTACTTC
CASRKGETQYF
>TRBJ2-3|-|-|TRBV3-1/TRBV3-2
TGTGCCAGCAGCCAAGCGGGGGTACGAAGCACAGATACGCAGTATTTT
CASSQAGVRSTDTQYF
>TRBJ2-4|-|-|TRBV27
TGTGCCAGCAGCACAGGGCTCGGGAACATTCAGTACTTC
CASSTGLGNIQYF
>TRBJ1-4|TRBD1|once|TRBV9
TGTGCCAGCAGCGAGGGACAGGGGATTTCAGCAACTAATGAAAAACTGTTTTTT
CASSEGQGISATNEKLFF
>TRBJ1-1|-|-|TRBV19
TGTGCCAGTGGAATTTCTGGGGGCCGGGGCACTGAAGCTTTCTTT
CASGISGGRGTEAFF
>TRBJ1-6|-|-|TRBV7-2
TGTGCCAGCAGCTTATTTCAGGACACACTCCACTTT
CASSLFQDTLHF
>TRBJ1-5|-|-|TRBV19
TGTGCCAGTAGTATAGCCCGACAGGTCGTACGTCTGCCCCAGCATTTT
CASSIARQVVRLPQHF
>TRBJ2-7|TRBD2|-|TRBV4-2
TGTGCCAGCAGCCAAGGTACTAGCGCTTTCGACGAGCAGTACTTC
CASSQGTSAFDEQYF
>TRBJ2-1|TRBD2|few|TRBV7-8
TGTGCCAGCAGCTTAGTTTTTGGAGCGGGAGGTTACAATGAGCAGTTCTTC
CASSLVFGAGGYNEQFF
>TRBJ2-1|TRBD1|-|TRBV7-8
TGTGCCAGCAGCAGAAGAGGGACAGGGGCCTACAATGAGCAGTTCTTC
CASSRRGTGAYNEQFF
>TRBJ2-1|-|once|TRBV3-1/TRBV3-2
TGTGCCAGCAGCCAAATGAGCGGCCGGAGCTCCTACAATGAGCAGTTCTTC
CASSQMSGRSSYNEQFF
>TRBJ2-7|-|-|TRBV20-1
TGCAGTGCTAGGTTGCGGGAGCAGTACTTC
CSARLREQYF
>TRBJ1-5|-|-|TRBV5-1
TGCGCCAGCAGCGTGGGTTCGGAGACCTATAGCAATCAGCCCCAGCATTTT
CASSVGSETYSNQPQHF